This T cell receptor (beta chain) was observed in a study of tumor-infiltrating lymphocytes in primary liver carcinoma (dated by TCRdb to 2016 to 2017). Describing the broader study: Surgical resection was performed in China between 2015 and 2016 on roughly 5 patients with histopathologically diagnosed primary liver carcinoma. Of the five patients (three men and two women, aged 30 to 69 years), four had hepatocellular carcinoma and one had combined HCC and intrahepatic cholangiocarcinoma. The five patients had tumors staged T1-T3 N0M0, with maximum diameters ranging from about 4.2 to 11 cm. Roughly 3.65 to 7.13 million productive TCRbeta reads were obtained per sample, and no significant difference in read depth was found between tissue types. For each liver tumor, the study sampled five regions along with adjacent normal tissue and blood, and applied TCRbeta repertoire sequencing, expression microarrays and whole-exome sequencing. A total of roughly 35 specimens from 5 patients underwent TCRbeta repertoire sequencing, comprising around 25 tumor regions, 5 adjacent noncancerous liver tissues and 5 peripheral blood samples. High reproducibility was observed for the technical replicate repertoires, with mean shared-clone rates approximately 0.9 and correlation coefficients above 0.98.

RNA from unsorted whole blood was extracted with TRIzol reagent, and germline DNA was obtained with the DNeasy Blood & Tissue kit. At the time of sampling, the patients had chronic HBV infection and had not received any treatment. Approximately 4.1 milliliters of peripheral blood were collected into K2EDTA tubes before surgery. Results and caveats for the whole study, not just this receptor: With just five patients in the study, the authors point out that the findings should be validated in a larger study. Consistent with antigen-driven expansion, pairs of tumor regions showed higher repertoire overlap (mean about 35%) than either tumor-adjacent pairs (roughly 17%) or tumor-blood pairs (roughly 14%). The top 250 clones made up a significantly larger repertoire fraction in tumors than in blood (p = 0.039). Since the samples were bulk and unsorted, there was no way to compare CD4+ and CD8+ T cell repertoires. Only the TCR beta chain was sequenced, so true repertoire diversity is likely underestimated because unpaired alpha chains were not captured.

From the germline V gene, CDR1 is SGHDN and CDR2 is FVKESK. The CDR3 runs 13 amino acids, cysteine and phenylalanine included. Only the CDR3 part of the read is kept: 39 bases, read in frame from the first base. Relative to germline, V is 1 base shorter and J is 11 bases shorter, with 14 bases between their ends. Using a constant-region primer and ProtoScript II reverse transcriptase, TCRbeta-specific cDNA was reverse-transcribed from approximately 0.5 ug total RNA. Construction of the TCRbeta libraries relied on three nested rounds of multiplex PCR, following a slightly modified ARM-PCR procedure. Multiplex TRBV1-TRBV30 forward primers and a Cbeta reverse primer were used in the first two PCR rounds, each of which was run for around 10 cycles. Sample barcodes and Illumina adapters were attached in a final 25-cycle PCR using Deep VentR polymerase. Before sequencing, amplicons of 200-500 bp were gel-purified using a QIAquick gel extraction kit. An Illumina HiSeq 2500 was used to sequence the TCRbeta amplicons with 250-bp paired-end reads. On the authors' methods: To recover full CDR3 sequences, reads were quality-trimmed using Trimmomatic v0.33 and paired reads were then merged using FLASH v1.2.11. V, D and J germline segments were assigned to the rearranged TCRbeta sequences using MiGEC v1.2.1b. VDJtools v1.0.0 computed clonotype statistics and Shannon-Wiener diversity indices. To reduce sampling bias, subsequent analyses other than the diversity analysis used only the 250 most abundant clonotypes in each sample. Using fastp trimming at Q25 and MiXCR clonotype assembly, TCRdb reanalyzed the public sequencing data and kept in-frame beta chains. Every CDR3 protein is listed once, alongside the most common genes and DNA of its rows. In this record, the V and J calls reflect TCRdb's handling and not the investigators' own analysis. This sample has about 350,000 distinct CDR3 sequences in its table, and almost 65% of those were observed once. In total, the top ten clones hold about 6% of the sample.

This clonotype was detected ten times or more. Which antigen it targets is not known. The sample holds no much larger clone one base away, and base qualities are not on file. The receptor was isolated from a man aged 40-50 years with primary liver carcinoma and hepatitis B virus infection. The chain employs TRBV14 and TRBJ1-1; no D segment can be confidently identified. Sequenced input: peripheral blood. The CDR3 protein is CASSQAHGFRAFF. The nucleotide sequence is TGTGCCAGCAGCCAAGCACACGGGTTTCGCGCTTTCTTT.